A single sample gave rise to the 26 T cell receptor beta chains below, sequenced in a study of beta chain features in type 1 diabetes. Their specific antigens are unknown. Study-level results: Across all four CD4+ subsets, people with type 1 diabetes showed modestly shorter TCRB CDR3s.

The sequenced template was cDNA made from the entire isolated RNA. The method was immunoSEQ multiplex PCR; TCRdb's version includes in-frame clones alone and lacks a portion of them. The table lists about 160,000 clones, roughly 8% of them singletons. Specimen: central memory CD4+ T cells from blood. The receptor set was obtained from a woman aged 18-35 years with type 1 diabetes.

The rearrangement links TRBV5-5 to TRBJ2-1, with D perhaps TRBD2 (5 bases). Germline V lookup: CDR1 SGHKS, CDR2 YYEKEE (reference sequence). The CDR3 runs 14 residues. V was cut by 3 bases and J by 3 bases, with 10 bases left in between. CDR3 coding DNA: TGTGCCAGCAGCTCTCCCGGGAACTACAATGAGCAGTTCTTC. It is translated as CASSSPGNYNEQFF.

This chain uses TRBV11-2 with TRBJ2-1; 9 bases map to TRBD2. The V and J ends lost 5 bases and 7 bases, in that order; junction bases with no gene match: 9. This CDR3 comprises 15 residues. Germline CDR1 is SGHAT and CDR2 is FQNNGV. The CDR3 protein is CASSPGSSGINEQFF. In nucleotides, the CDR3 is TGTGCCAGCAGCCCTGGCTCTAGCGGGATAAATGAGCAGTTCTTC.

The gene calls are TRBV9 and TRBJ2-1; tentative D call: TRBD2 (7 bases). Germline values: CDR1 SGDLS, CDR2 YYNGEE. Between the trimmed V and J ends, which lost 1 base and 4 bases, there was a span of 12 bases. CDR3 length equals 15 residues. The CDR3 sequence is CASSVQRDNYNEQFF. Here the CDR3 DNA reads TGTGCCAGCAGCGTACAGCGGGACAATTACAATGAGCAGTTCTTC.

This clone was detected only a few times. The CDR3 DNA reads TGTGCCTGGAGTGCCGGGGCCAAAAACATTCAGTACTTC. Protein product: CAWSAGAKNIQYF. V is TRBV30 and J is TRBJ2-4; no firm D call. Germline CDR1 reads GTSNPN; CDR2 reads SVGIG (reference sequence). V was pared by 1 base and J by 1 base, with 5 bases between. The CDR3 spans 13 residues.

V and J are TRBV7-2 and TRBJ1-1; D is unresolved. The CDR3 length is 12 residues. Germline CDR1 SGHTA, CDR2 FQGNSA. Trimming took off 5 bases at V and 0 bases at J, with 4 bases between the two ends. This CDR3 reads CASSLLNTEAFF. The CDR3 DNA reads TGTGCCAGCAGCCTACTGAACACTGAAGCTTTCTTT.

This clone turned up a few times. The genes are TRBV5-1 and TRBJ1-2; 8 bases are shared with TRBD1. Germline CDR1 reads SGHRS; CDR2 reads YFSETQ. CDR3 length: 15 amino acids. The junction had 13 bases not matched to a gene; V was cut back by 9 bases and J by 3 bases. DNA of the CDR3: TGCGCCACATCCCTTCGGCAGGGGGCCCACTATGGCTACACCTTC. This sequence encodes CATSLRQGAHYGYTF.

This clone appeared a few times. CDR3 in DNA: TGTGCCAGCAGCATCCGGGACAGGCTCAATGAGCAGTTCTTC. Amino acids: CASSIRDRLNEQFF. The genes are TRBV9 and TRBJ2-1; 8 bases align to TRBD1. CDR3 size: 14 residues. The J segment lost 6 bases and the V segment lost 4 bases, leaving 6 bases of the junction unmatched. From germline, CDR1 is SGDLS and CDR2 YYNGEE.

This clone was observed a few times. The chain uses TRBV5-6 and TRBJ2-3; D is uncertain. The CDR3 extends over 14 amino acids. The V gene's germline CDR1 is SGHDT and CDR2 YYEEEE. V lost 6 bases and J lost 3, with 14 bases in between. The CDR3: CASTPRLTTDTQYF. In nucleotides, the CDR3 is TGTGCCAGCACCCCTAGATTGACGACAGATACGCAGTATTTT.

The chain combines TRBV4-3 with TRBJ1-2; D gene ambiguous. CDR1 is LGHNA, CDR2 YSLEER, per germline. V was shortened by 4 bases and J by 0 bases, with 12 bases between the two germline ends. The CDR3 runs to 15 residues. The DNA for the CDR3 is TGCGCCAGCAGCCCAGAATCAGTCACTAACTATGGCTACACCTTC. The encoded protein is CASSPESVTNYGYTF.

The rearrangement joins TRBV6-5 to TRBJ1-1; 9 bases are shared with TRBD1. The CDR3 has 14 residues. The germline V gene encodes CDR1 MNHEY and CDR2 SVGAGI. The J segment lost 4 bases and the V segment lost 2 bases, leaving 2 bases of the junction unmatched. The CDR3 region is CASSYLTGGTEAFF. CDR3 nucleotides: TGTGCCAGCAGTTACCTGACAGGGGGCACTGAAGCTTTCTTT.

The genes are TRBV6-5 and TRBJ2-6; D remains unclear. Trimming removed 7 bases from V and 3 bases from J, with 7 bases in between. In germline, CDR1 is MNHEY, CDR2 SVGAGI. The CDR3 is made up of 13 amino acids. This chain's CDR3 is CASMPVGANVLTF. The CDR3 DNA is TGTGCCAGCATGCCGGTTGGGGCCAACGTCCTGACTTTC.

V is TRBV5-1 and J is TRBJ2-3, with D perhaps matching TRBD2 (6 bases). Deletions cut 4 bases from V and 2 bases from J, with 11 bases between. This CDR3 contains 14 residues. Germline V gives CDR1 SGHRS, CDR2 YFSETQ. The CDR3 coding sequence is TGCGCCAGCAGCCCAGGGACTCCCACAGATACGCAGTATTTT. Amino acid sequence: CASSPGTPTDTQYF.

This clone was detected a few times. V and J are TRBV5-6 and TRBJ1-2; 8 bases agree with TRBD1. Germline V CDR1 and CDR2: SGHDT, YYEEEE. CDR3 size: 13 residues. Unmatched junction bases numbered 4, after V lost 5 bases and J lost 4 bases. CDR3 loop: CASSQDRGYGYTF. DNA of the CDR3: TGTGCCAGCAGTCAAGACAGGGGCTATGGCTACACCTTC. Complete variable domain (other parts from reference TRBV5-6 and TRBJ1-2): DAGVTQSPTHLIKTRGQQVTLRCSPKSGHDTVSWYQQALGQGPQFIFQYYEEEERQRGNFPDRFSGHQFPNYSSELNVNALLLGDSALYLCASSQDRGYGYTFGSGTRLTVV.

The gene calls are TRBV28 and TRBJ2-7; D is uncertain. This CDR3 comprises 12 residues. Trimming removed 2 bases at V and 6 bases at J, with 8 bases between. CDR1 is MDHEN and CDR2 is SYDVKM in the germline V gene. CDR3 in amino acids: CASSLVGVEQYF. Here the CDR3 DNA reads TGTGCCAGCAGTTTAGTGGGCGTCGAGCAGTACTTC.

V gene TRBV9 combines with J gene TRBJ2-3; possibly TRBD2 for D (6 bases). From germline, CDR1 is SGDLS and CDR2 YYNGEE. The V gene lost 0 bases and the J gene lost 2 bases, with 16 bases spanning the gap. CDR3 size: 17 residues. The CDR3 sequence is CASSVGGGLRDTDTQYF. CDR3 bases: TGTGCCAGCAGCGTAGGTGGCGGACTAAGGGACACAGATACGCAGTATTTT.

CDR3 sequence reads: CATSRGTGRTEAFF. The CDR3 DNA reads as TGTGCCACCAGCAGAGGGACAGGCCGGACTGAAGCTTTCTTT. The chain carries TRBV15 and TRBJ1-1; 7 bases align to TRBD1. Per the germline V gene, CDR1 is LNHNV and CDR2 is YYDKDF (reference sequence). This CDR3 region has 14 residues. V shed 1 base, J shed 5 bases, and the junction held 4 bases outside the gene matches.

With regard to this clone: Mismatch with germline at one junction end may stem from a read error. The chain has TRBV7-2 and TRBJ2-5; the D is unclear. This CDR3 is 13 amino acids long. The germline V gene encodes CDR1 SGHTA and CDR2 FQGNSA. CDR3 protein: CASSHIIQETQYF. The CDR3 region has the DNA TGCGCCAGCAGCCACATAATTCAAGAGACCCAGTACTTC.

This clone showed up just a few times. This chain connects TRBV11-2 to TRBJ2-7; D gene ambiguous. Germline values: CDR1 SGHAT, CDR2 FQNNGV. The CDR3 consists of 13 residues. V dropped 3 bases and J dropped 3 bases, with 9 bases sitting between them. The CDR3 is CASSFSFNYEQYF. For the CDR3, the DNA is TGTGCCAGCAGCTTTTCTTTTAACTACGAGCAGTACTTC.

This clone occurred a few times. This chain uses TRBV29-1 with TRBJ1-5; TRBD1 matches at 7 bases. Trimming took 4 bases from V and 4 from J; bases not matched to a gene: 4. The germline V gene has CDR1 SQVTM and CDR2 ANQGSEA. CDR3 size: 13 residues. CDR3 loop: CSVAGQANQPQHF. The CDR3, as DNA: TGCAGCGTTGCTGGACAGGCGAATCAGCCCCAGCATTTT.

This clone was counted between two and nine times. This chain connects TRBV7-2 to TRBJ1-2; D is ambiguous. There are 13 residues in the CDR3. V lost 0 bases and J lost 6, with 8 bases in between. CDR1 is SGHTA and CDR2 is FQGNSA in the germline V gene. The CDR3 bases are TGTGCCAGCAGCTTAGCCGGGAAGGATGGCTACACCTTC. Protein: CASSLAGKDGYTF.

This clone was picked up a small number of times. The rearrangement links TRBV7-2 to TRBJ1-2; weak D call: TRBD1 (6 bases). This CDR3 has 12 residues. CDR1 is SGHTA, CDR2 FQGNSA, per germline. V shed 5 bases and J shed 2 bases, with 6 bases lying between them. The CDR3 nucleotides read TGTGCCAGCAGCAGGGGGAACTATGGCTACACCTTC. Translation: CASSRGNYGYTF.

In the case of this clone: Other DNA sequences of this sample code for an identical CDR3. The chain links TRBV7-2 to TRBJ2-3; possibly TRBD2 for D (5 bases). Trimming removed 5 bases at V and 1 base at J, with 10 bases between. The CDR3 is made up of 14 amino acids. Germline V gives CDR1 SGHTA, CDR2 FQGNSA. The CDR3 nucleotides are TGTGCCAGCAGCCGTCCCGGGGGCACAGATACGCAGTATTTT. It is translated as CASSRPGGTDTQYF.

The genes are TRBV7-2 and TRBJ2-2; D is ambiguous. Germline V gene lookup returns CDR1 SGHTA and CDR2 FQGNSA. The CDR3 spans 13 residues. Trimming removed 4 bases at V and 6 bases at J, with 9 bases between. CDR3 residues: CASSSTKAGELFF. The CDR3 DNA reads as TGTGCCAGCAGCTCCACAAAAGCCGGGGAGCTGTTTTTT.

This clone was recorded a few times. The V call is TRBV2, the J call TRBJ1-5; 7 nucleotides align to TRBD1. The ends lost 8 bases at V and 2 bases at J; junction bases unmatched: 6. CDR3 size: 14 residues. CDR1 and CDR2 from the germline V gene are SNHLY and FYNNEI. The CDR3 loop is CASLEGAGNQPQHF. The CDR3 DNA sequence: TGTGCCAGCCTTGAGGGGGCTGGCAATCAGCCCCAGCATTTT.

Turning to this clone: The same CDR3 arises from other DNA sequences in this sample as well. The rearrangement links TRBV18 to TRBJ2-1, with TRBD2 matching 11 bases. Germline loops: CDR1 KGHSH, CDR2 LQKENI. J lost 6 bases, V lost 3 bases, and 1 base had no gene match. The CDR3 spans 14 residues. CDR3 in DNA: TGTGCCAGCTCACCTACTAGCGGGAGCAATGAGCAGTTCTTC. It encodes CASSPTSGSNEQFF.

This clone was detected only a few times. CDR3 DNA: TGCGCCAGCAGCCCCAGGGTCTTCTATGGCTACACCTTC. Its translation: CASSPRVFYGYTF. The chain employs TRBV4-3 and TRBJ1-2, with D possibly TRBD1 on 5 matching bases. The germline V and J ends were trimmed by 4 bases and 4 bases, with 10 bases remaining between them. Germline values: CDR1 LGHNA, CDR2 YSLEER. The CDR3 is 13 residues long.